One T cell receptor beta chain is described in this entry. Its antigen is unidentified. This sample was taken from a study of blood T cells in healthy people across ages. Across the whole study: About one barcoded beta molecule per two T cells was captured by template switching.

Germline CDR1 and CDR2: MNHEY and SVGEGT. The CDR3 contains 13 residues. The V and J ends lost 8 bases and 2 bases, in that order; junction bases with no gene match: 5. General observations from the study: Per million T cells, the diversity of TCR beta decreased roughly linearly as age advanced. No conclusive comparison of naive versus antigen-experienced cells was possible with unsorted PBMCs.

Then a second PCR, running roughly 7 to 11 cycles, was carried out with a sample-barcoded 5' primer and a J-beta primer mix. TCRdb ran MiXCR on the 5' RACE reads and lists one entry per CDR3 protein. The sample has about 1 million distinct CDR3 sequences; less than 50% are singletons. This clonotype was obtained from a woman in her sixties in good health. The chain has TRBV6-2 or TRBV6-3 and TRBJ2-7, with 8 bases matching TRBD1. Input material: blood. In DNA, the CDR3 is TGTGCCAGCGGGCGGACAGGGCCCTACGAGCAGTACTTC. Protein product: CASGRTGPYEQYF.